The sequence of this T cell receptor beta chain was determined in a study of blood T cell repertoires in COVID-19. For the study at large: Nucleic acid was either cDNA or gDNA, and it came from T cells, B-cell-depleted T cells, or PBMCs.

Source study methods: The authors estimated nucleated cell counts from reference gene primer amplification. Assay used: immunoSEQ multiplex PCR; TCRdb lists only in-frame clones, some missing. Clone size and V and J calls were adopted from that table, with D and trimming inferred from the DNA. The table shows 200,000 to 250,000 clones, with roughly 83% occurring only once. The V gene end was trimmed by 2 bases and the J gene end by 2 bases; junction bases not matched to a gene: 10. This CDR3 contains 17 residues. Germline CDR1 SGHAT, CDR2 FQNNGV. The sequenced sample was peripheral blood. This clonotype was sampled from a man aged 80 or over with acute or convalescent COVID-19. V is TRBV11-2 and J is TRBJ2-7, with 9 bases identical to TRBD1. CDR3 sequence reads: CASSLPGSGTGTYEQYF. The CDR3 nucleotides read TGTGCCAGCAGCTTACCGGGCTCTGGGACAGGGACCTACGAGCAGTACTTC.